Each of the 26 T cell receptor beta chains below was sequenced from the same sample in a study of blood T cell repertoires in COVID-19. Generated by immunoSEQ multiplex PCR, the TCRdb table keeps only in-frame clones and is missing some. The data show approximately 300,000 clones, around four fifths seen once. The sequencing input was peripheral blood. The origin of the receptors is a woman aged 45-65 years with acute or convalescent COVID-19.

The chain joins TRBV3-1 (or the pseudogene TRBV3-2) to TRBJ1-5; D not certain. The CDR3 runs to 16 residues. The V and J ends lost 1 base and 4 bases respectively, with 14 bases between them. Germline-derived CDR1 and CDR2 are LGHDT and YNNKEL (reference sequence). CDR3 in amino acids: CASSQGTPEGNQPQHF. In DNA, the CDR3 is TGTGCCAGCAGCCAAGGGACGCCGGAGGGAAATCAGCCCCAGCATTTT.

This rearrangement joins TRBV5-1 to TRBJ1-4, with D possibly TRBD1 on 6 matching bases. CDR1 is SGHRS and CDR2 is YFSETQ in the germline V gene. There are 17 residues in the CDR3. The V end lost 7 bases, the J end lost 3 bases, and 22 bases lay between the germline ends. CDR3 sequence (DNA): TGCGCCAGCTGCCTCGGGGACACCGGAAGATCTAATGAAAAACTGTTTTTT. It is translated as CASCLGDTGRSNEKLFF.

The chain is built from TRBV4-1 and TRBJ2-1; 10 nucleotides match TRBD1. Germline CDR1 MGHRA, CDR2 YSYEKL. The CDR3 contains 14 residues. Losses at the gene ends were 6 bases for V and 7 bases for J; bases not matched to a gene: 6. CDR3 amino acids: CASRPGQGRNEQFF. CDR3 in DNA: TGCGCCAGCAGACCGGGACAGGGGAGAAATGAGCAGTTCTTC.

The CDR3 coding sequence is TGCGCCAGCAGTTCAGACAGTCTGAACACTGAAGCTTTCTTT. This codes for CASSSDSLNTEAFF. The J gene is TRBJ1-1, the V gene TRBV5-1; weak D call: TRBD1 (5 bases). The germline gives CDR1 SGHRS, CDR2 YFSETQ. CDR3 size: 14 residues. V was cut by 5 bases and J by 0 bases, with 11 bases left in between.

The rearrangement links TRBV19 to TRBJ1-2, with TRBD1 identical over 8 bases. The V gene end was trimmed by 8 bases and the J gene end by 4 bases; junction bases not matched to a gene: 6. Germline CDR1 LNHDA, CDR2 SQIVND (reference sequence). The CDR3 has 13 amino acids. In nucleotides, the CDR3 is TGTGCCAGTTCGCACAGGGGGTTCTATGGCTACACCTTC. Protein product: CASSHRGFYGYTF.

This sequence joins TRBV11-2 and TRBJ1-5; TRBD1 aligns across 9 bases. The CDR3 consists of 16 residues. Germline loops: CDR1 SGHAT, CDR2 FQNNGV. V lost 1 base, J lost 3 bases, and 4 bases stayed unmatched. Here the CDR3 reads CASSLGTGGDNQPQHF. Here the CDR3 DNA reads TGTGCCAGCAGCTTAGGTACAGGGGGCGACAATCAGCCCCAGCATTTT.

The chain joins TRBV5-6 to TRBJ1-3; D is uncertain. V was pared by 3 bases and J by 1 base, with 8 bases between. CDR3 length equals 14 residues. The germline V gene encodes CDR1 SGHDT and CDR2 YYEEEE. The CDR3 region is CASSYRQSGNTIYF. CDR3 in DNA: TGTGCCAGCAGCTATAGACAATCTGGAAACACCATATATTTT.

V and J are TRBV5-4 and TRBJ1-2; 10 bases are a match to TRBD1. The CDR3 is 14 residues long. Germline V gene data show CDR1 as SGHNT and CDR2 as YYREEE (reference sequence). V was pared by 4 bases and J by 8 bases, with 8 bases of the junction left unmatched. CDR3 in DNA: TGTGCCAGCAGCCATCGACAGGGGGCCGAGGGCTACACCTTC. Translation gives CASSHRQGAEGYTF.

CDR3 amino acids: CASSSLTGGNTEAFF. CDR3 DNA: TGTGCCAGCAGCTCTCTTACGGGGGGGAACACTGAAGCTTTCTTT. The chain uses TRBV5-6 and TRBJ1-1; TRBD1 might be the D (5 bases). This CDR3 has 15 amino acids. Trimming took off 3 bases at V and 1 base at J, with 13 bases between the two ends. The germline V gene has CDR1 SGHDT and CDR2 YYEEEE.

The CDR3: CASRGTGDGELFF. Here the CDR3 DNA reads TGTGCCAGCAGGGGTACAGGGGACGGGGAGCTGTTTTTT. The chain joins TRBV11-3 to TRBJ2-2; 7 nucleotides match TRBD1. The germline CDR1 and CDR2 sequences are SGHNT and YENEEA. Losses at the gene ends were 6 bases for V and 7 bases for J; bases not matched to a gene: 5. The CDR3 is made up of 13 amino acids.

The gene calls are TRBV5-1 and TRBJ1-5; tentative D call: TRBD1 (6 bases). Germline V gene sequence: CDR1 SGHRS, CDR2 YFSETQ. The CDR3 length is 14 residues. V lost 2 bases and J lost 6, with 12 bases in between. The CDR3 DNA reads TGCGCCAGCAGCTTAACAGGGTCGGGTCAGCCCCAGCATTTT. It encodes CASSLTGSGQPQHF.

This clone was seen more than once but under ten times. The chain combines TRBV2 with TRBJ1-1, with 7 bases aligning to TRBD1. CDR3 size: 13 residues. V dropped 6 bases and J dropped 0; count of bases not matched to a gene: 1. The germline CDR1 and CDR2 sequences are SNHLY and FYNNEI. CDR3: CASRQGMNTEAFF. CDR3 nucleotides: TGTGCCAGCAGACAGGGGATGAACACTGAAGCTTTCTTT. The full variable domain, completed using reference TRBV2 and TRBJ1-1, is EPEVTQTPSHQVTQMGQEVILRCVPISNHLYFYWYRQILGQKVEFLVSFYNNEISEKSEIFDDQFSVERPDGSNFTLKIRSTKLEDSAMYFCASRQGMNTEAFFGQGTRLTVV.

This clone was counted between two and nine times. The DNA of the CDR3 is TGTGCCAGCAGCTTAGACTCGTACTACACTGAAGCTTTCTTT. The encoded protein is CASSLDSYYTEAFF. This chain links TRBV13 with TRBJ1-1; no clear D gene. CDR1 PRHDT and CDR2 FYEKMQ come from the germline V gene (reference sequence). CDR3 length: 14 residues. V dropped 1 base and J dropped 3 bases, with 9 bases sitting between them.

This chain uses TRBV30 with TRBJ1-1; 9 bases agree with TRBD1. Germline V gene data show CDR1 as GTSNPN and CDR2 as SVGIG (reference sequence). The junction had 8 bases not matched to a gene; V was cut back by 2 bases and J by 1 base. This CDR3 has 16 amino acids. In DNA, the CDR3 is TGTGCCTGGAGTACCGGGACAGGGCTAACGAACACTGAAGCTTTCTTT. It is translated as CAWSTGTGLTNTEAFF.

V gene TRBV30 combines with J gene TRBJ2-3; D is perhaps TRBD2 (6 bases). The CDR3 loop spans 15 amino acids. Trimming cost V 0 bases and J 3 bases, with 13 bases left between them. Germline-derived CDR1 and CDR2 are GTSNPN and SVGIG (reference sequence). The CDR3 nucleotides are TGTGCCTGGAGTGTACTGGGGGGTAGGACAGATACGCAGTATTTT. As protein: CAWSVLGGRTDTQYF.

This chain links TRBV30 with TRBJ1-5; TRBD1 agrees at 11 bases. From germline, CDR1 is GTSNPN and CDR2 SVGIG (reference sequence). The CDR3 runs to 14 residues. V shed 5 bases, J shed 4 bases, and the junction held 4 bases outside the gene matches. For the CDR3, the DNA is TGTGCCTGGGCAGGGACAGGGGGGAATCAGCCCCAGCATTTT. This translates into CAWAGTGGNQPQHF.

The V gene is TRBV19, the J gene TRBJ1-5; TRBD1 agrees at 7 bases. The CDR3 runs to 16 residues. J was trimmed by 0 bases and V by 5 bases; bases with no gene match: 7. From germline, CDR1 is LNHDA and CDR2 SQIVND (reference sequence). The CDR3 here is CASSLRQGNSNQPQHF. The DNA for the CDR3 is TGTGCCAGTAGTTTACGACAGGGCAATAGCAATCAGCCCCAGCATTTT.

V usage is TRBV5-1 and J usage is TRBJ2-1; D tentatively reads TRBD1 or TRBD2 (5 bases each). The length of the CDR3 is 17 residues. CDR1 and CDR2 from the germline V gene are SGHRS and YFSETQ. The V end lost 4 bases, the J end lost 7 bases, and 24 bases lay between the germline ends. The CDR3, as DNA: TGCGCCAGCAGCGTGGGAGAATGGGCAGGGAAAGGAAATGAGCAGTTCTTC. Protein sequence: CASSVGEWAGKGNEQFF.

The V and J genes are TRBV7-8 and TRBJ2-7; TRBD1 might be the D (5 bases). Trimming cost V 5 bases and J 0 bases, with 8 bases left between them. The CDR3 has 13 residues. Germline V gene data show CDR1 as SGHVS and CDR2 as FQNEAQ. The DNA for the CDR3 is TGTGCCAGCAGCGCAGACAGCTCCTACGAGCAGTACGTC. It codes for CASSADSSYEQYV.

CDR3 in DNA: TGCAGTGCTAGTCCGACAGGGCGCTTCACCGGGGAGCTGTTTTTT. It yields the protein CSASPTGRFTGELFF. The chain joins TRBV20-1 to TRBJ2-2; 7 bases match TRBD1. V trimming: 3 bases; J trimming: 4 bases; junction bases outside the gene matches: 8. The CDR3 length is 15 residues. Germline-derived CDR1 and CDR2 are DFQATT and SNEGSKA (reference sequence).

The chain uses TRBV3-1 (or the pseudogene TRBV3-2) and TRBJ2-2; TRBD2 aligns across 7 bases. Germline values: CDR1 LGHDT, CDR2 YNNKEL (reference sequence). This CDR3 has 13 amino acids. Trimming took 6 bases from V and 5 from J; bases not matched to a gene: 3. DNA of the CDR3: TGTGCCAGCAGTCTAGCGGAGACCGGGGAGCTGTTTTTT. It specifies CASSLAETGELFF.

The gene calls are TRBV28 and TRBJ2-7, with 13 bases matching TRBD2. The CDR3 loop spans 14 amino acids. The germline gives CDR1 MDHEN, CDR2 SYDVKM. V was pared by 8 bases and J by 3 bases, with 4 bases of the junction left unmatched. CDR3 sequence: CASGLAGDLYEQYF. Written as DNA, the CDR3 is TGTGCCAGCGGACTAGCGGGAGACCTCTACGAGCAGTACTTC.

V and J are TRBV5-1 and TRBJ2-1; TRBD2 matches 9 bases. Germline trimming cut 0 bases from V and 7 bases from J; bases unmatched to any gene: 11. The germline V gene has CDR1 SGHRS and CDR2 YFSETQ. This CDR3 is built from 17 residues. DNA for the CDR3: TGCGCCAGCAGCTTGGAGGTTGCGAGCGGGGGGCCTAATGAGCAGTTCTTC. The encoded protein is CASSLEVASGGPNEQFF.

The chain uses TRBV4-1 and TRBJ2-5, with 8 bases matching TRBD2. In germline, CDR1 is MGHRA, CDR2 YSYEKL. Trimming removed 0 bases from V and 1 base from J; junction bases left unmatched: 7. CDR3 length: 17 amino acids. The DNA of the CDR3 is TGCGCCAGCAGCCAAGATCGGGCGGGAGGCACCCAAGAGACCCAGTACTTC. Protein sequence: CASSQDRAGGTQETQYF.

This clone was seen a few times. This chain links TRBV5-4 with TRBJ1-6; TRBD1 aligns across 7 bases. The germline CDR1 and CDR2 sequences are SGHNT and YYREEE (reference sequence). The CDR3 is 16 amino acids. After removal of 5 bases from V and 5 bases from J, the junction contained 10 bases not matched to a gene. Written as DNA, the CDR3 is TGTGCCAGCAGGAGCCGACAGGGATCGGATAATTCACCCCTCCACTTT. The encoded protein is CASRSRQGSDNSPLHF.

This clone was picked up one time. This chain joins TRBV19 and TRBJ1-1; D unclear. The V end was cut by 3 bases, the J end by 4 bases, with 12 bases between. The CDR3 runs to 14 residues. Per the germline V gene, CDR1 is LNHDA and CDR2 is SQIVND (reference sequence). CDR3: CASSISQVGTEAFF. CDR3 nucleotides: TGTGCCAGTAGTATCAGCCAGGTGGGCACTGAAGCTTTCTTT. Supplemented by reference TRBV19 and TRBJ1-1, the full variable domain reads DGGITQSPKYLFRKEGQNVTLSCEQNLNHDAMYWYRQDPGQGLRLIYYSQIVNDFQKGDIAEGYSVSREKKESFPLTVTSAQKNPTAFYLCASSISQVGTEAFFGQGTRLTVV.